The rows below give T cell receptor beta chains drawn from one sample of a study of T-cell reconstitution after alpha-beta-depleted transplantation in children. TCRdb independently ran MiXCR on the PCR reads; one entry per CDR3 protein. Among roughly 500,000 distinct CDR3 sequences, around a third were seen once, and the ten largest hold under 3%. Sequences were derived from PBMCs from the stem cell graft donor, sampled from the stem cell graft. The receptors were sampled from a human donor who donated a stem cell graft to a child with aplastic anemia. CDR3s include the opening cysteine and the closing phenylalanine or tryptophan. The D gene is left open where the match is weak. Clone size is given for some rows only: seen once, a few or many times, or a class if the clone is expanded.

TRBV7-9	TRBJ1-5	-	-	CASSTGSGRSQHF	TGTGCCAGCAGTACAGGGTCGGGTCGGTCCCAGCATTTT
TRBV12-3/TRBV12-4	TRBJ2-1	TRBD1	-	CASSGQGRWFF	TGTGCCAGCAGTGGACAGGGGCGGTGGTTCTTC
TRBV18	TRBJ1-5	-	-	CASRPDGISNQPQHF	TGTGCCAGCCGACCGGACGGGATAAGCAATCAGCCCCAGCATTTT
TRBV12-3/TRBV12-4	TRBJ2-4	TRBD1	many	CASSPQGWDKNIQYF	TGTGCCAGCAGTCCACAGGGGTGGGACAAAAACATTCAGTACTTC
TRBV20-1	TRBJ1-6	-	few	CSARAGTGRGNSPLHF	TGCAGTGCTAGAGCGGGGACGGGACGGGGAAATTCACCCCTCCACTTT
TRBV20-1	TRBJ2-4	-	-	CSARGGIQYF	TGCAGTGCTAGAGGCGGGATTCAGTACTTC
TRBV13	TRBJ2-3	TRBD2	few	CASSRRGSGRGADTQYF	TGTGCCAGCAGCCGCCGGGGTAGCGGGAGAGGCGCAGATACGCAGTATTTT
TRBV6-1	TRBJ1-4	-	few	CASSDGTNEKLFF	TGTGCCAGCAGTGACGGGACTAATGAAAAACTGTTTTTT
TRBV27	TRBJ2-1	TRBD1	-	CASSPRQGFDEQFF	TGTGCCAGCAGTCCCCGACAGGGTTTCGATGAGCAGTTCTTC
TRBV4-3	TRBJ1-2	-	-	CASSQEGFNYGYTF	TGCGCCAGCAGCCAAGAGGGGTTTAACTATGGCTACACCTTC
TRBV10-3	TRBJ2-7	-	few	CAIEEGGEQYF	TGTGCCATCGAGGAGGGCGGGGAGCAGTACTTC
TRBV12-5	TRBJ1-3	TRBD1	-	CASGLIRTGTSEDTIYF	TGTGCTAGTGGTTTGATCCGGACAGGGACCTCTGAAGACACCATATATTTT
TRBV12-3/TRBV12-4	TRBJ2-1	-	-	CASSIYRDNEQFF	TGTGCCAGCAGTATTTACAGAGACAATGAGCAGTTCTTC
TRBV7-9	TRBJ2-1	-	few	CASSHSGDPSNEQFF	TGTGCCAGCAGCCATTCGGGGGATCCCTCCAATGAGCAGTTCTTC
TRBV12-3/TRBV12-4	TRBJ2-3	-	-	CASSTRTGTDTQYF	TGTGCCAGCAGTACGAGGACAGGCACAGATACGCAGTATTTT
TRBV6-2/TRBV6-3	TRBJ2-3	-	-	CASSYSMVGAGTDTQYF	TGTGCCAGCAGTTACTCGATGGTGGGAGCTGGCACAGATACGCAGTATTTT